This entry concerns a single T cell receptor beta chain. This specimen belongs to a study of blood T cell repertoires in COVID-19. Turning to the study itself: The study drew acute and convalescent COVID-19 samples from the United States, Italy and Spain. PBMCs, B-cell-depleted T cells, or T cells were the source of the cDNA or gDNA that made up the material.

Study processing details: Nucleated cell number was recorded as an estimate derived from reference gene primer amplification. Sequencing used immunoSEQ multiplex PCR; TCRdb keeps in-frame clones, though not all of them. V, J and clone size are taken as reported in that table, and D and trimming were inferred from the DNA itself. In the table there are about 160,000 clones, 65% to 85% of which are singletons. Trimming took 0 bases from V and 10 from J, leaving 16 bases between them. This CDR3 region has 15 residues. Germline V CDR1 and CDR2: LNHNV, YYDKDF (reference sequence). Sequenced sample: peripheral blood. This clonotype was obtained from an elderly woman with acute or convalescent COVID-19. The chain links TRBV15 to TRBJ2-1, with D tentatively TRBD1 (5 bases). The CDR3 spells CATSRDLGRFMEQFF. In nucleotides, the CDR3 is TGTGCCACCAGCAGAGATTTGGGGCGCTTTATGGAGCAGTTCTTC.